A single sample is the source of the 5 T cell receptor beta chains below, sequenced in a study of T cells in Graves' hyperthyroidism and ophthalmopathy. TCR beta CDR3 sequences were amplified from RNA transcripts. Initially, a first-round RT-PCR of the TCR CDR3 employed the HTBI primer set. TCRdb passed the multiplex PCR reads through MiXCR, listing each CDR3 protein once. The sample shows about 410,000 distinct CDR3 sequences, approximately 14% of them seen only once. The material sequenced was blood. These receptors were collected from a woman aged 30 to 39 with Graves' ophthalmopathy.

In the case of this clonotype: A read error is possible here, since a much larger clone lies one base away. The chain recombines TRBV9 with TRBJ2-2, with D perhaps assigned TRBD1 or TRBD2 (5 bases each). Germline lookup yields CDR1 SGDLS and CDR2 YYNGEE. With 7 bases removed from V and 0 bases from J, the gap between germline ends came to 19 bases. This CDR3 is built from 17 residues. The CDR3 DNA reads as TGTGCCAGCGGCAGAAAGGGGAGTAGTTCGAACACCGGGGAGCTGTTTTTT. This sequence encodes CASGRKGSSSNTGELFF.

This clonotype was counted many times. The rearrangement joins TRBV5-1 to TRBJ2-1; 11 bases agree with TRBD2. The CDR3 totals 15 residues. The germline V gene has CDR1 SGHRS and CDR2 YFSETQ. Unmatched junction bases numbered 11, after V lost 5 bases and J lost 10 bases. CDR3 protein: CASRPSSGGFGEQFF. DNA of the CDR3: TGCGCCAGCAGGCCGTCTAGCGGGGGGTTCGGGGAGCAGTTCTTC.

This clonotype was counted only a few times. The chain carries TRBV6-2 or TRBV6-3 and TRBJ1-3; 7 bases fit TRBD1. Per germline, CDR1 MNHEY and CDR2 SVGEGT. The junction had 7 bases not matched to a gene; V was cut back by 0 bases and J by 2 bases. This CDR3 spans 17 amino acids. This chain's CDR3 is CASSYSRRGNPGNTIYF. DNA of the CDR3: TGTGCCAGCAGTTACTCCCGCAGGGGGAACCCTGGAAACACCATATATTTT.

This clonotype was seen a handful of times. A clone one base away is much larger, so this may be a read error. V usage is TRBV20-1 and J usage is TRBJ2-3, with 7 bases aligning to TRBD2. CDR1 is DFQATT, CDR2 SNEGSKA, per germline (reference sequence). V gave up 5 bases and J gave up 0 bases; unmatched junction bases: 11. The CDR3 consists of 16 residues. The CDR3 nucleotides read TGCAGTGCTCCCCCCGGGGGGAATCCTAGCACAGATACGCAGTATTTT. Translated, it gives CSAPPGGNPSTDTQYF.

This sequence joins TRBV5-6 and TRBJ1-5; the D gene is possibly TRBD1 (6 bases). CDR3 length: 13 residues. Germline V gene sequence: CDR1 SGHDT, CDR2 YYEEEE. V lost 4 bases and J 8 bases, leaving 13 bases between the germline ends. The CDR3 DNA is TGTGCCAGCAGCGGGGGGCCCCTTGAGCCCCAGCATTTT. It encodes CASSGGPLEPQHF.